These 15 T cell receptor beta chains were all obtained from the same sample, sequenced in a study of shared clonotypes between healthy human individuals. It was CD45RO-negative cells, positively selected for CCR7, that made up naive CD8 cells, with terminally differentiated effector memory CD45RA+ cells excluded. Method: immunoSEQ multiplex PCR; TCRdb's copy keeps in-frame clones and lacks some. This sample carries 650,000 to 800,000 clones, about 90% of them seen once, and the ten largest clones take 24%. The sequenced sample was naive CD8+ T cells sorted from blood. These receptors all stem from a young man in good health.

The chain is built from TRBV4-1 and TRBJ2-2; D unclear. Deletions cut 4 bases from V and 4 bases from J, with 10 bases between. CDR1 is MGHRA, CDR2 YSYEKL, per germline. The CDR3 covers 14 residues. The CDR3 bases are TGCGCCAGCAGCCCCTTTGAGGTCACCGGGGAGCTGTTTTTT. It yields the protein CASSPFEVTGELFF.

The genes are TRBV28 and TRBJ2-7, with TRBD2 matching over 11 bases. CDR3 length: 16 residues. With V trimmed by 1 base and J by 7 bases, 9 bases remained unmatched. From germline, CDR1 is MDHEN and CDR2 SYDVKM. This CDR3 is CASSLLGLAGGQEQYF. In DNA, the CDR3 is TGTGCCAGCAGTTTATTAGGCCTAGCGGGGGGTCAGGAGCAGTACTTC.

The CDR3 coding sequence is TGTGCCAGCAGTTACTTGAATACCGGGACAGAGTACTTC. As protein: CASSYLNTGTEYF. The chain carries TRBV6-6 and TRBJ2-5, with TRBD1 matching over 7 bases. CDR3 length: 13 residues. CDR1 is MNHNY and CDR2 is SVGAGI in the germline V gene (reference sequence). Trimming removed 1 base from V and 12 bases from J; junction bases left unmatched: 8.

This rearrangement joins TRBV7-2 to TRBJ2-1; D unclear. The ends were cut back, 9 bases at V and 1 base at J, with 16 bases in the middle. Germline CDR1 is SGHTA and CDR2 is FQGNSA. CDR3 length: 15 residues. The CDR3 DNA reads as TGTGCCAGTCGTGTTTCGTTTGTTTCCTACAATGAGCAGTTCTTC. Translating it yields CASRVSFVSYNEQFF.

The chain couples TRBV11-3 to TRBJ2-1; no firm D call. Germline CDR1 is SGHNT and CDR2 is YENEEA. CDR3 length equals 13 residues. Between the trimmed V and J ends, which lost 3 bases and 15 bases, there was a span of 18 bases. The CDR3 here is CASSLDGPPRWFF. CDR3 in DNA: TGTGCCAGCAGCTTGGATGGGCCCCCCCGTTGGTTCTTC.

On this clone: Other DNA sequences from this sample encode an identical CDR3 as well. V and J are TRBV4-1 and TRBJ2-7, with 11 positions matching TRBD1. The CDR3 sequence is 15 residues long. Germline loops: CDR1 MGHRA, CDR2 YSYEKL. V gave up 1 base and J gave up 2 bases; unmatched junction bases: 1. CDR3 sequence (DNA): TGCGCCAGCAGCCAAGTGGGACAGGGGGCCTACGAGCAGTACTTC. This gives the protein CASSQVGQGAYEQYF.

The chain uses TRBV28 and TRBJ1-5; tentatively, D is TRBD1 (5 bases). The CDR3 length is 13 residues. The V end was cut by 8 bases, the J end by 4 bases, with 12 bases between. Looked up from germline, CDR1 is MDHEN and CDR2 is SYDVKM. The CDR3 spells CASGYTGNQPQHF. CDR3 DNA: TGTGCCAGCGGATACACAGGAAATCAGCCCCAGCATTTT.

V usage is TRBV28 and J usage is TRBJ1-1, with no clear D. This CDR3 has 12 amino acids. V gave up 6 bases and J gave up 4 bases, with 9 bases separating them. CDR1 is MDHEN and CDR2 is SYDVKM in the germline V gene. CDR3 nucleotides: TGTGCCAGCAGGGATATCGGCACTGAAGCTTTCTTT. Its protein is CASRDIGTEAFF.

This chain uses TRBV5-1 with TRBJ2-7, with D perhaps assigned TRBD1 or TRBD2 (6 bases each). Germline-derived CDR1 and CDR2 are SGHRS and YFSETQ. The CDR3 has 13 amino acids. V lost 0 bases and J 7 bases, leaving 11 bases between the germline ends. Here the CDR3 DNA reads TGCGCCAGCAGCTTGGGGGGGGCGCTTGAGCAGTACTTC. Amino acid sequence: CASSLGGALEQYF. The full variable domain, rest sourced from reference TRBV5-1 and TRBJ2-7, is KAGVTQTPRYLIKTRGQQVTLSCSPISGHRSVSWYQQTPGQGLQFLFEYFSETQRNKGNFPGRFSGRQFSNSRSEMNVSTLELGDSALYLCASSLGGALEQYFGPGTRLTVT.

This clone has just a few counts. The chain has TRBV7-9 and TRBJ2-7; D is possibly TRBD2 (6 bases). The V gene's germline CDR1 is SEHNR and CDR2 FQNEAQ (reference sequence). With 5 bases removed from V and 4 bases from J, the gap between germline ends came to 21 bases. This CDR3 is built from 16 residues. This chain's CDR3 is CASSAGDWRDPYEQYF. CDR3 coding DNA: TGTGCCAGCAGCGCAGGAGACTGGCGGGACCCTTACGAGCAGTACTTC.

The J gene is TRBJ2-3, the V gene TRBV10-2, with D perhaps matching TRBD2 (5 bases). The length of the CDR3 is 14 residues. Germline CDR1 is WSHSY and CDR2 is SAAADI. Trimming took off 7 bases at V and 4 bases at J, with 15 bases between the two ends. CDR3: CASIADYLADTQYF. DNA for the CDR3: TGCGCCAGCATAGCAGACTACCTCGCAGATACGCAGTATTTT.

This chain uses TRBV15 with TRBJ1-5; D call uncertain. The CDR3 runs to 14 residues. V shed 4 bases and J shed 1 base, with 8 bases lying between them. CDR1 LNHNV and CDR2 YYDKDF come from the germline V gene (reference sequence). The CDR3 reads CATSTLYSNQPQHF. The CDR3 DNA reads TGTGCCACCAGCACCTTATACAGCAATCAGCCCCAGCATTTT.

V and J are TRBV25-1 and TRBJ2-5; weak D call: TRBD1 (6 bases). The CDR3 is made up of 14 amino acids. The V and J ends lost 0 bases and 7 bases respectively, with 12 bases between them. Per germline, CDR1 MGHDK and CDR2 SYGVNS. The CDR3 DNA is TGTGCCAGCAGTGAATATGGGGGCTCTGGGACCCAGTACTTC. Its translation is CASSEYGGSGTQYF. Combining the CDR3 with reference TRBV25-1 and TRBJ2-5 gives the whole variable domain EADIYQTPRYLVIGTGKKITLECSQTMGHDKMYWYQQDPGMELHLIHYSYGVNSTEKGDLSSESTVSRIRTEHFPLTLESARPSHTSQYLCASSEYGGSGTQYFGPGTRLLVL.

The chain is built from TRBV7-9 and TRBJ1-4, with 8 bases aligning to TRBD1. Per germline, CDR1 SEHNR and CDR2 FQNEAQ (reference sequence). After removal of 5 bases from V and 7 bases from J, the junction contained 12 bases not matched to a gene. The CDR3 is 16 amino acids. CDR3 amino acids: CASSALGTGIPEKLFF. The DNA for the CDR3 is TGTGCCAGCAGCGCCCTCGGGACAGGTATACCTGAAAAACTGTTTTTT.

This clone was observed a single time. CDR3 amino acids: CASSLQAGGPQETQYF. The CDR3 DNA reads as TGTGCCAGCAGTTTACAAGCGGGAGGGCCCCAAGAGACCCAGTACTTC. This chain links TRBV27 with TRBJ2-5; TRBD2 matches at 10 bases. The CDR3 runs 16 residues. J gave up 1 base and V 2 bases, and 4 bases lay outside the gene matches. Germline assignment: CDR1 MNHEY and CDR2 SMNVEV (reference sequence).